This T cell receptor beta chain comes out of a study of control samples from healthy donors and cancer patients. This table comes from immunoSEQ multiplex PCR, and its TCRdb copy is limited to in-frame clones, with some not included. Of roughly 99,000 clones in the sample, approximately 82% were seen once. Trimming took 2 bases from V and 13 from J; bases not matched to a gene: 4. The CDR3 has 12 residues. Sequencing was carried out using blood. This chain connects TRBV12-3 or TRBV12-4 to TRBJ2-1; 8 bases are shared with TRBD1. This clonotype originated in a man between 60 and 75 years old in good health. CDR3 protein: CASSLRTGNQFF. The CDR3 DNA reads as TGTGCCAGCAGTTTACGGACAGGGAACCAGTTCTTC.